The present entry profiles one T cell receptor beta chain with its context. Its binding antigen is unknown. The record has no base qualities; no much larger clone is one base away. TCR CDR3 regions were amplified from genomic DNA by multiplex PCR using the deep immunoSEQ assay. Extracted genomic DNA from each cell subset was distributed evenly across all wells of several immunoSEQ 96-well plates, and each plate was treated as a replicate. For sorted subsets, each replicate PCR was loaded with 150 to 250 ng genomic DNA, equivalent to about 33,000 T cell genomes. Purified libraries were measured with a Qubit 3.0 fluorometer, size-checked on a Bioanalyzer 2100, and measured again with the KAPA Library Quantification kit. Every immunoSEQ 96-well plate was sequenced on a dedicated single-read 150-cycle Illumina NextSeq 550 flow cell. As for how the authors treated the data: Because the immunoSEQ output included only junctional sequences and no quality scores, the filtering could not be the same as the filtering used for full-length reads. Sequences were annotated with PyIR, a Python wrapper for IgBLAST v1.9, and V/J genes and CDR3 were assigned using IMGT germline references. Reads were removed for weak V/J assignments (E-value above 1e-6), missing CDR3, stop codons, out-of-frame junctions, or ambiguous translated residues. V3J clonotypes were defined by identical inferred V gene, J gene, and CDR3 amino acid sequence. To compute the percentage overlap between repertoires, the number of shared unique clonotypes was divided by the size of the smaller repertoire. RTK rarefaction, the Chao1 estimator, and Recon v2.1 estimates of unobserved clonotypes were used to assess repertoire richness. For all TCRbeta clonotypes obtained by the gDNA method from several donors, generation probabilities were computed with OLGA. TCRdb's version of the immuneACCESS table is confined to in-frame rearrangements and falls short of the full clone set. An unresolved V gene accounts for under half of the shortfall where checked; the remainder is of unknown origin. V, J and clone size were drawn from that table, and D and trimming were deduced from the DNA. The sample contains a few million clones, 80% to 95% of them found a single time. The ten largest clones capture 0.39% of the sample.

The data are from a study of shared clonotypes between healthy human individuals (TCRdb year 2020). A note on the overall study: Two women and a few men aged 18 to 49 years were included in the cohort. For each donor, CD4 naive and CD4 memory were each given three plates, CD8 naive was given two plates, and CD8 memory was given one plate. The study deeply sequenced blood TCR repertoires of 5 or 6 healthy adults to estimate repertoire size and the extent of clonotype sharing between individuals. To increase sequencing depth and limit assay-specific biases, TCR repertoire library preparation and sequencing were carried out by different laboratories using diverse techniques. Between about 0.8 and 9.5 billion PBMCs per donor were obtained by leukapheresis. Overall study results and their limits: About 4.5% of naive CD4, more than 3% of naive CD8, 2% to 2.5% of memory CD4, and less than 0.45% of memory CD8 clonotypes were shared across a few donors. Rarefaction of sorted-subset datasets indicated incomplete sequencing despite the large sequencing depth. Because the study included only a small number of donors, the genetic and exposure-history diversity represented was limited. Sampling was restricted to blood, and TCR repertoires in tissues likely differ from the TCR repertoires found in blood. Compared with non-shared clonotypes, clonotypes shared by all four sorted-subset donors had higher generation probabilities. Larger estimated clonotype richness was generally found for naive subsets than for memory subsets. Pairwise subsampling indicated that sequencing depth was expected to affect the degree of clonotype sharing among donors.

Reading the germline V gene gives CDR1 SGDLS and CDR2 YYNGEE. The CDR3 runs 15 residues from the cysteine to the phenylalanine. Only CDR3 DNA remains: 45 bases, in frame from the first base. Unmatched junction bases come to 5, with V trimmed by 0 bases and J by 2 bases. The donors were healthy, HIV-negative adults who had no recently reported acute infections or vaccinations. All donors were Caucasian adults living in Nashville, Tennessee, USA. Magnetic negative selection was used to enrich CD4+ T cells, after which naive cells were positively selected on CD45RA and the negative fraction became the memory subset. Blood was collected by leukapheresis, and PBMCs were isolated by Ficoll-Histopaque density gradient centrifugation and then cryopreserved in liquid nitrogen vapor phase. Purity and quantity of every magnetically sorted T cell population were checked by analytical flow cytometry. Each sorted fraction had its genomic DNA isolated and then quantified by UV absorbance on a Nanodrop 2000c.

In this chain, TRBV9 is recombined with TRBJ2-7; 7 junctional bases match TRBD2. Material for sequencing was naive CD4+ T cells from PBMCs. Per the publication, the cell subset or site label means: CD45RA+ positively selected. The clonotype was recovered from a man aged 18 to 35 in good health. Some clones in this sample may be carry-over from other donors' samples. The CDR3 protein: CASSVGLADTYEQYF. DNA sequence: TGTGCCAGCAGCGTAGGGCTAGCGGATACCTACGAGCAGTACTTC.